A single sample gave rise to the 26 T cell receptor beta chains below, sequenced in a study of CD8+ T cells in alopecia areata. RNA extraction and reverse transcription yielded cDNA as sequencing template. Produced via immunoSEQ multiplex PCR; TCRdb's table is partial and in-frame only. The table lists 110,000 to 150,000 clones, roughly three fifths of them singletons. Sequenced material: CD4+ T cells sorted from blood, taken at week 0. Source of these receptors: a human donor with alopecia areata.

The rearrangement joins TRBV7-3 to TRBJ1-2, with TRBD1 matching 7 bases. Germline V gene lookup returns CDR1 SGHTA and CDR2 FQGTGA. After removal of 4 bases from V and 8 bases from J, the junction contained 7 bases not matched to a gene. The CDR3 has 13 residues. The CDR3 here is CASSSRAGGGYTF. The CDR3 DNA reads TGTGCCAGCAGCTCAAGGGCAGGGGGAGGCTACACCTTC.

V gene TRBV25-1 combines with J gene TRBJ2-2; TRBD1 is a possible D gene (5 bases). Germline loops: CDR1 MGHDK, CDR2 SYGVNS. Trimming took 1 base from V and 2 from J, leaving 11 bases between them. The CDR3 sequence is 16 residues long. CDR3 bases: TGTGCCAGCAGTGAATCAGGGTTCCCCAACACCGGGGAGCTGTTTTTT. Its protein product is CASSESGFPNTGELFF.

This clone appeared a few times. The gene calls are TRBV29-1 and TRBJ2-1; 9 bases line up with TRBD1. CDR1 and CDR2 (germline): SQVTM, ANQGSEA. V shed 6 bases, J shed 5 bases, and the junction held 8 bases outside the gene matches. The CDR3 consists of 14 residues. The DNA of the CDR3 is TGCAGCGTAGGACAGGGGTGGTCGAACAATGAGCAGTTCTTC. Protein: CSVGQGWSNNEQFF.

This clone was detected only a few times. CDR3 protein: CASSGGLAATGELFF. In nucleotides, the CDR3 is TGCGCCAGCAGTGGAGGACTAGCGGCCACCGGGGAGCTGTTTTTT. V and J are TRBV10-1 and TRBJ2-2; 10 nucleotides line up with TRBD2. Germline V gives CDR1 WNHNN, CDR2 SYGVQD (reference sequence). The CDR3 is 15 residues long. J lost 4 bases, V lost 4 bases, and 3 bases had no gene match.

The rearrangement joins TRBV7-3 to TRBJ2-1, with 7 bases matching TRBD1. Germline V lookup: CDR1 SGHTA, CDR2 FQGTGA. The CDR3 has 15 amino acids. V was pared by 5 bases and J by 3 bases, with 7 bases of the junction left unmatched. The CDR3 region has the DNA TGTGCCAGCAGCACCCGACAGGGTAGCTACAATGAGCAGTTCTTC. Protein sequence: CASSTRQGSYNEQFF.

The V gene is TRBV29-1, the J gene TRBJ2-3; 8 nucleotides align to TRBD2. Per germline, CDR1 SQVTM and CDR2 ANQGSEA. The CDR3 loop spans 14 amino acids. CDR3 sequence (DNA): TGCTGTACTAGCGGAAGGGGGGGCACAGATACGCAGTATTTT. It yields the protein CCTSGRGGTDTQYF.

This clone was counted a single time. The V call is TRBV18, the J call TRBJ2-5; the D gene is possibly TRBD1 (5 bases). Trimming took off 3 bases at V and 1 base at J, with 9 bases between the two ends. From germline, CDR1 is KGHSH and CDR2 LQKENI. The CDR3 is made up of 14 amino acids. The CDR3 DNA reads as TGTGCCAGCTCACCTCGACAGCTCCAAGAGACCCAGTACTTC. Amino acid sequence: CASSPRQLQETQYF.

This clone showed up just a few times. The chain recombines TRBV7-9 with TRBJ1-4; D remains ambiguous. V was trimmed by 2 bases and J by 8 bases, leaving 6 bases between them. The CDR3 contains 12 residues. From germline, CDR1 is SEHNR and CDR2 FQNEAQ (reference sequence). CDR3 protein: CASSLFSEKLFF. The CDR3 bases are TGTGCCAGCAGCTTATTTTCCGAAAAACTGTTTTTT.

The chain couples TRBV5-1 to TRBJ2-5, with D perhaps TRBD2 (5 bases). The CDR3 contains 15 residues. The V end lost 5 bases, the J end lost 1 base, and 15 bases lay between the germline ends. Germline V CDR1 and CDR2: SGHRS, YFSETQ. The CDR3 DNA is TGCGCCAGCAGTTCTCGCGGGTCGCCCCAAGAGACCCAGTACTTC. This codes for CASSSRGSPQETQYF.

V usage is TRBV15 and J usage is TRBJ2-3; 10 bases are a match to TRBD2. CDR1 LNHNV and CDR2 YYDKDF come from the germline V gene (reference sequence). The V segment lost 6 bases and the J segment 5 bases; nucleotides outside the gene matches: 8. The CDR3 is made up of 15 amino acids. CDR3 in amino acids: CATSLASGGQDTQYF. In nucleotides, the CDR3 is TGTGCCACCAGTTTGGCTAGCGGGGGACAAGATACGCAGTATTTT.

This chain joins TRBV29-1 and TRBJ2-5; D gene unclear. Germline V gene sequence: CDR1 SQVTM, CDR2 ANQGSEA. The CDR3 is made up of 11 amino acids. V was trimmed by 4 bases and J by 4 bases, leaving 7 bases between them. This CDR3 reads CSVVYLETQYF. CDR3 DNA: TGCAGCGTTGTCTACCTAGAGACCCAGTACTTC.

The CDR3 spells CASSLEGLPYNEQFF. CDR3 in DNA: TGCGCCAGCAGCTTGGAGGGACTACCCTACAATGAGCAGTTCTTC. The rearrangement links TRBV5-1 to TRBJ2-1; 7 bases map to TRBD2. In germline, CDR1 is SGHRS, CDR2 YFSETQ. V was clipped by 0 bases and J by 2 bases; unmatched bases: 2. CDR3 size: 15 residues.

The table lists this clone with a count of one. The chain is built from TRBV19 and TRBJ1-1, with TRBD1 as a possible D gene (6 bases). The CDR3 spans 14 residues. CDR1 and CDR2 from the germline V gene are LNHDA and SQIVND (reference sequence). The ends were cut back, 5 bases at V and 4 bases at J, with 14 bases in the middle. The chain's CDR3 is CASSPQGRSTEAFF. DNA of the CDR3: TGTGCCAGTAGTCCACAGGGAAGAAGCACTGAAGCTTTCTTT.

J is TRBJ1-1 and V is TRBV29-1; TRBD1 might be the D (5 bases). The CDR3 has 14 residues. CDR1 and CDR2 from the germline V gene are SQVTM and ANQGSEA. Trimming pared 3 bases from V and 1 base from J, leaving 12 bases between. The CDR3 sequence is CSVDQGMANTEAFF. In DNA, the CDR3 is TGCAGCGTTGATCAGGGAATGGCGAACACTGAAGCTTTCTTT.

A word on this clone: The identical CDR3 is also encoded by other nucleotide sequences in the sample. This chain connects TRBV30 to TRBJ2-3; no firm D call. V dropped 5 bases and J dropped 3 bases, with 3 bases sitting between them. Germline CDR1 GTSNPN, CDR2 SVGIG (reference sequence). The CDR3 is 10 residues long. CDR3 loop: CAWGTDTQYF. The CDR3 nucleotides read TGTGCCTGGGGTACAGATACGCAGTATTTT. The entire variable domain, with the rest obtained from reference TRBV30 and TRBJ2-3, is as follows: SQTIHQWPATLVQPVGSPLSLECTVEGTSNPNLYWYRQAAGRGLQLLFYSVGIGQISSEVPQNLSASRPQDRQFILSSKKLLLSDSGFYLCAWGTDTQYFGPGTRLTVL.

This clone was counted once. The chain couples TRBV15 to TRBJ2-7, with D possibly being TRBD1 or TRBD2 (5 bases each). V was pared by 2 bases and J by 2 bases, with 10 bases between. Germline V gene sequence: CDR1 LNHNV, CDR2 YYDKDF (reference sequence). There are 14 residues in the CDR3. The CDR3 nucleotides are TGTGCCACCAGCAGACGGGACGGTACCTACGAGCAGTACTTC. It yields the protein CATSRRDGTYEQYF.

This clone was counted a few times. The chain is built from TRBV29-1 and TRBJ1-5; TRBD1 is a possible D gene (6 bases). V was cut by 6 bases and J by 4 bases, with 16 bases left in between. Germline values: CDR1 SQVTM, CDR2 ANQGSEA. This CDR3 is built from 14 residues. CDR3 nucleotides: TGCAGCGTCGGGGGCCCCAGTCCTAATCAGCCCCAGCATTTT. Its translation: CSVGGPSPNQPQHF.

The V and J genes are TRBV29-1 and TRBJ1-1; 9 bases are shared with TRBD1. The CDR3 contains 13 residues. V lost 7 bases to trimming and J lost 5 bases; unmatched junction nucleotides: 8. Per the germline V gene, CDR1 is SQVTM and CDR2 is ANQGSEA. The DNA of the CDR3 is TGCAGCGGTGCATTCGACAGGGGGACTGAAGCTTTCTTT. It translates to CSGAFDRGTEAFF.

J is TRBJ1-1 and V is TRBV10-3, with D perhaps TRBD1 (5 bases). Germline loops: CDR1 ENHRY, CDR2 SYGVKD. V was shortened by 11 bases and J by 4 bases, with 17 bases between the two germline ends. The CDR3 covers 13 residues. CDR3 bases: TGTGCCGTCGCGGGGGTTTTCGGCACTGAAGCTTTCTTT. It codes for CAVAGVFGTEAFF.

The rearrangement joins TRBV18 to TRBJ2-3; possible D gene TRBD1, 5 bases. V was pared by 0 bases and J by 5 bases, with 15 bases between. CDR1 and CDR2 from the germline V gene are KGHSH and LQKENI. The length of the CDR3 is 16 residues. In nucleotides, the CDR3 is TGTGCCAGCTCACCACCTGGCAGGGCTAGGGGAGATACGCAGTATTTT. Amino acid sequence: CASSPPGRARGDTQYF.

J is TRBJ2-3 and V is TRBV29-1; unclear D gene. V lost 1 base to trimming and J lost 0 bases, with 5 bases between them. This CDR3 has 13 residues. Germline V gene data show CDR1 as SQVTM and CDR2 as ANQGSEA. The CDR3 protein is CSVEALSTDTQYF. The CDR3 coding sequence is TGCAGCGTTGAAGCATTAAGCACAGATACGCAGTATTTT.

The chain is built from TRBV10-3 and TRBJ1-4; D not resolved. The CDR3 totals 16 residues. The germline V gene has CDR1 ENHRY and CDR2 SYGVKD. Trimming stripped 0 bases from V and 0 bases from J, with 8 bases between. CDR3 residues: CAISESRRTTNEKLFF. CDR3 nucleotide sequence: TGTGCCATCAGTGAGTCACGGCGGACAACTAATGAAAAACTGTTTTTT.

This clone was seen ten or more times. The V and J genes are TRBV7-2 and TRBJ2-7; TRBD2 agrees at 15 bases. Germline CDR1 is SGHTA and CDR2 is FQGNSA. V lost 4 bases to trimming and J lost 9 bases; unmatched junction nucleotides: 4. The CDR3 has 14 amino acids. The CDR3 protein is CASSSGLAGGRQYF. The CDR3 bases are TGTGCCAGCAGCTCGGGACTAGCGGGGGGACGGCAGTACTTC. The full variable domain, in which reference TRBV7-2 and TRBJ2-7 provide the parts outside the CDR3, is GAGVSQSPSNKVTEKGKDVELRCDPISGHTALYWYRQSLGQGLEFLIYFQGNSAPDKSGLPSDRFSAERTGGSVSTLTIQRTQQEDSAVYLCASSSGLAGGRQYFGPGTRLTVT.

The gene calls are TRBV10-3 and TRBJ1-6; tentative D call: TRBD1 (6 bases). Germline values: CDR1 ENHRY, CDR2 SYGVKD. The CDR3 is 16 amino acids. V lost 8 bases and J lost 6, with 20 bases in between. The CDR3 loop reads CAISTQGFKSNSPLHF. In DNA form, the CDR3 reads TGTGCCATCTCAACACAGGGATTCAAATCTAATTCACCCCTCCACTTT.

This clone was detected only a few times. The same CDR3 also results from other DNA sequences found in this sample. CDR3 DNA: TGCGCCAGCAGCTTGTCCGGGCAGAACACTGAAGCTTTCTTT. Translation gives CASSLSGQNTEAFF. The chain joins TRBV5-1 to TRBJ1-1; D is ambiguous. The CDR3 loop spans 14 amino acids. CDR1 is SGHRS and CDR2 is YFSETQ in the germline V gene. Trimming pared 1 base from V and 1 base from J, leaving 8 bases between. Variable domain in full (rest from reference TRBV5-1 and TRBJ1-1): KAGVTQTPRYLIKTRGQQVTLSCSPISGHRSVSWYQQTPGQGLQFLFEYFSETQRNKGNFPGRFSGRQFSNSRSEMNVSTLELGDSALYLCASSLSGQNTEAFFGQGTRLTVV.

The V call is TRBV5-1, the J call TRBJ2-5; a weak D match, TRBD1 (5 bases). The germline gives CDR1 SGHRS, CDR2 YFSETQ. The V and J ends lost 2 bases and 4 bases respectively, with 9 bases between them. This CDR3 spans 13 amino acids. The CDR3 DNA is TGCGCCAGCAGCTTAGGGGATGGAGAGACCCAGTACTTC. Amino acid sequence: CASSLGDGETQYF.